Below, 19 T cell receptor beta chains from the same sample are listed, as sequenced in a study of OX40 agonist ivuxolimab in advanced cancers. Sequenced by immunoSEQ multiplex PCR; TCRdb stores in-frame clones only, minus some. This sample yields about 110,000 clones, of which approximately 90% are seen a single time; roughly 1.1% belongs to the top ten. The source material was CD4+ or CD8+ T cells sorted from blood, sampled in a trial of the OX40 agonist ivuxolimab. These receptors originate from an adult with an advanced solid tumor such as melanoma, head and neck, liver or kidney cancer.

The chain joins TRBV5-1 to TRBJ2-2; TRBD2 agrees at 10 bases. The junction had 9 bases not matched to a gene; V was cut back by 10 bases and J by 3 bases. Per the germline V gene, CDR1 is SGHRS and CDR2 is YFSETQ. The CDR3 contains 15 residues. The CDR3 is CAGSAGGPDTGELFF. The CDR3 nucleotides are TGCGCCGGTTCAGCGGGAGGGCCGGACACCGGGGAGCTGTTTTTT.

The chain has TRBV20-1 and TRBJ2-3; D is unclear. Germline lookup yields CDR1 DFQATT and CDR2 SNEGSKA (reference sequence). The CDR3 spans 11 residues. Trimming left V 6 bases short and J 2 bases short, with 6 bases between. CDR3 in amino acids: CSAHNTDTQYF. The DNA of the CDR3 is TGCAGTGCCCATAACACAGATACGCAGTATTTT.

The J gene is TRBJ2-2, the V gene TRBV4-1; 7 nucleotides line up with TRBD1. The CDR3 covers 15 residues. The V and J ends lost 4 bases and 2 bases, in that order; junction bases with no gene match: 4. The V gene's germline CDR1 is MGHRA and CDR2 YSYEKL. The CDR3 region is CASSRDSRNTGELFF. Here the CDR3 DNA reads TGCGCCAGCAGCCGGGACAGCCGAAACACCGGGGAGCTGTTTTTT.

The rearrangement uses TRBV9 and TRBJ1-6, with 7 bases lining up with TRBD1. The CDR3 contains 15 residues. J gave up 8 bases and V 0 bases, and 5 bases lay outside the gene matches. Looked up from germline, CDR1 is SGDLS and CDR2 is YYNGEE. In DNA form, the CDR3 reads TGTGCCAGCAGCGTAGGACAGGGCGGAGATTCACCCCTCCACTTT. Translation gives CASSVGQGGDSPLHF. The variable domain in full, with the rest retrieved from reference TRBV9 and TRBJ1-6, is DSGVTQTPKHLITATGQRVTLRCSPRSGDLSVYWYQQSLDQGLQFLIQYYNGEERAKGNILERFSAQQFPDLHSELNLSSLELGDSALYFCASSVGQGGDSPLHFGNGTRLTVT.

The chain employs TRBV6-6 and TRBJ1-4; D may be TRBD1 (6 bases). Germline CDR1 and CDR2: MNHNY and SVGAGI (reference sequence). The CDR3 extends over 15 amino acids. The V gene lost 5 bases and the J gene lost 8 bases, with 18 bases spanning the gap. CDR3 region: CASSLGAGKVEKLFF. The CDR3 bases are TGTGCCAGCAGTCTGGGGGCAGGGAAGGTCGAAAAACTGTTTTTT.

The chain combines TRBV28 with TRBJ2-2, with 8 bases matching TRBD2. The CDR3 runs 17 residues. Germline CDR1 and CDR2: MDHEN and SYDVKM. The junction had 10 bases not matched to a gene; V was cut back by 6 bases and J by 1 base. CDR3 residues: CASRLAGWGKNTGELFF. Written as DNA, the CDR3 is TGTGCCAGCAGATTAGCGGGGTGGGGGAAGAACACCGGGGAGCTGTTTTTT.

The gene calls are TRBV13 and TRBJ1-3; D unresolved. Germline loops: CDR1 PRHDT, CDR2 FYEKMQ (reference sequence). The CDR3 spans 12 residues. V was pared by 5 bases and J by 4 bases, with 6 bases between. CDR3 sequence (DNA): TGTGCCAGCAGCCTAAGGGGAAACACCATATATTTT. Translated: CASSLRGNTIYF.

The chain has TRBV4-1 and TRBJ2-1; 7 bases match TRBD2. The germline CDR1 and CDR2 sequences are MGHRA and YSYEKL. V lost 6 bases and J lost 0; bases outside the gene matches: 5. The CDR3 totals 15 residues. CDR3 protein: CASSRGSFSYNEQFF. The DNA of the CDR3 is TGCGCCAGCAGTCGCGGGAGTTTCTCCTACAATGAGCAGTTCTTC.

This clone has only a few counts. V and J are TRBV7-9 and TRBJ1-5, with D perhaps matching TRBD1 (5 bases). CDR1 is SEHNR and CDR2 is FQNEAQ in the germline V gene (reference sequence). This CDR3 comprises 14 residues. The ends were cut back, 5 bases at V and 3 bases at J, with 11 bases in the middle. CDR3: CASSLRDDNQPQHF. In nucleotides, the CDR3 is TGTGCCAGCAGCCTCCGGGACGACAATCAGCCCCAGCATTTT.

The genes are TRBV11-1 and TRBJ1-2; D possibly corresponds to TRBD1 (6 bases). This CDR3 is 14 amino acids long. The V end was cut by 4 bases, the J end by 4 bases, with 13 bases between. The germline V gene encodes CDR1 SGHAT and CDR2 FQDESV (reference sequence). CDR3 loop: CASSSFGQIYGYTF. In DNA, the CDR3 is TGTGCCAGCAGCTCGTTTGGACAGATCTATGGCTACACCTTC.

This rearrangement joins TRBV28 to TRBJ2-5, with D unclear. The J call may be faulty, since TRBJ2-7 better matches the DNA end. The CDR3 extends over 12 amino acids. Germline V gives CDR1 MDHEN, CDR2 SYDVKM. The CDR3 bases are TGTGCCAGCAGTACCAGACCATACGAGCAGTACTTC. Translated: CASSTRPYEQYF.

The CDR3 loop reads CAWSISDQPQHF. The CDR3 bases are TGTGCCTGGAGCATCTCCGATCAGCCCCAGCATTTT. The chain is built from TRBV30 and TRBJ1-5; the D is unclear. The CDR3 sequence is 12 residues long. V was shortened by 3 bases and J by 5 bases, with 8 bases between the two germline ends. Germline CDR1 is GTSNPN and CDR2 is SVGIG (reference sequence). The entire variable domain, with the rest obtained from reference TRBV30 and TRBJ1-5, is as follows: SQTIHQWPATLVQPVGSPLSLECTVEGTSNPNLYWYRQAAGRGLQLLFYSVGIGQISSEVPQNLSASRPQDRQFILSSKKLLLSDSGFYLCAWSISDQPQHFGDGTRLSIL.

The chain combines TRBV27 with TRBJ2-2, with D possibly matching TRBD1 (6 bases). This CDR3 is 16 amino acids long. Trimming took 5 bases from V and 0 from J, leaving 13 bases between them. In germline, CDR1 is MNHEY, CDR2 SMNVEV (reference sequence). CDR3 region: CASSPWTVANTGELFF. DNA for the CDR3: TGTGCCAGCAGTCCTTGGACAGTCGCGAACACCGGGGAGCTGTTTTTT.

The chain uses TRBV28 and TRBJ1-2; TRBD1 is a possible D gene (5 bases). Germline CDR1 and CDR2: MDHEN and SYDVKM. The CDR3 is 14 amino acids. Trimming left V 6 bases short and J 4 bases short, with 15 bases between. The CDR3 coding sequence is TGTGCCAGCAGGGAAACGGGGGTCAGCTATGGCTACACCTTC. This sequence encodes CASRETGVSYGYTF.

The rearrangement joins TRBV9 to TRBJ1-3; D is unclear. CDR3 length: 14 residues. From germline, CDR1 is SGDLS and CDR2 YYNGEE. Trimming took 4 bases from V and 0 from J, leaving 8 bases between them. Here the CDR3 reads CASSPDGSGNTIYF. The DNA for the CDR3 is TGTGCCAGCAGCCCGGACGGCTCTGGAAACACCATATATTTT. Based on the CDR3 plus reference TRBV9 and TRBJ1-3, the full variable domain is DSGVTQTPKHLITATGQRVTLRCSPRSGDLSVYWYQQSLDQGLQFLIQYYNGEERAKGNILERFSAQQFPDLHSELNLSSLELGDSALYFCASSPDGSGNTIYFGEGSWLTVV.

V usage is TRBV7-9 and J usage is TRBJ2-1, with TRBD1 identical over 8 bases. V was clipped by 0 bases and J by 11 bases; unmatched bases: 9. The germline gives CDR1 SEHNR, CDR2 FQNEAQ (reference sequence). There are 15 residues in the CDR3. CDR3 loop: CASSLAGTGKVKQFF. The CDR3 bases are TGTGCCAGCAGCTTAGCCGGGACAGGCAAGGTCAAGCAGTTCTTC.

The V gene is TRBV9, the J gene TRBJ1-5; D is possibly TRBD1 (5 bases). The V and J ends lost 0 bases and 4 bases respectively, with 8 bases between them. Germline V gene lookup returns CDR1 SGDLS and CDR2 YYNGEE. The CDR3 has 14 residues. The DNA of the CDR3 is TGTGCCAGCAGCGTAGGTTCAGGGAATCAGCCCCAGCATTTT. Protein: CASSVGSGNQPQHF.

This clone is a singleton in its sample. This chain uses TRBV9 with TRBJ1-2, with 11 nucleotides matching TRBD1. Germline V CDR1 and CDR2: SGDLS, YYNGEE. V was clipped by 0 bases and J by 7 bases; unmatched bases: 8. This CDR3 has 16 amino acids. CDR3 coding DNA: TGTGCCAGCAGCGTAGGGTCCGGACAGGGGGCCGGTGGCTACACCTTC. Its protein is CASSVGSGQGAGGYTF.

This clone was seen a single time. V gene TRBV18 combines with J gene TRBJ2-5, with D possibly TRBD2 on 5 matching bases. CDR3 length: 14 residues. Trimming shortened V by 2 bases and J by 6 bases, and 13 bases separated the two germline ends. Germline assignment: CDR1 KGHSH and CDR2 LQKENI. The CDR3 sequence: CASSPLLDSQTQYF. CDR3 coding DNA: TGTGCCAGCTCACCATTACTAGACTCTCAGACCCAGTACTTC.